Listed here are 27 T cell receptor beta chains from one sample, sequenced in a study of CD8 T cells in ankylosing spondylitis. MiXCR, applied by TCRdb to the 5' RACE reads, yields one record per CDR3 protein. The table lists a few hundred thousand distinct CDR3 sequences, 18% of them singletons. The specimen sequenced was blood, either unsorted or a sorted T cell fraction (not recorded which). The receptors shown here come from a male donor with ankylosing spondylitis or in good health (not recorded which).

The V call is TRBV2, the J call TRBJ2-7; D remains unclear. CDR1 is SNHLY and CDR2 is FYNNEI in the germline V gene. Trimming left V 3 bases short and J 5 bases short, with 8 bases between. This CDR3 has 12 amino acids. The CDR3 sequence is CASSDGVNEQYF. CDR3 bases: TGTGCCAGCAGTGATGGGGTTAACGAGCAGTACTTC.

This clonotype came up many times. The chain has TRBV6-5 and TRBJ2-3; 7 bases align to TRBD1. Looked up from germline, CDR1 is MNHEY and CDR2 is SVGAGI. J gave up 4 bases and V 0 bases, and 4 bases lay outside the gene matches. The CDR3 covers 15 residues. The CDR3 DNA follows: TGTGCCAGCAGTTACTCAGGGGGCAACGCAGATACGCAGTATTTT. Translation: CASSYSGGNADTQYF.

In its sample, this clonotype was seen a few times. The J gene is TRBJ2-7, the V gene TRBV6-5; D is perhaps TRBD1 (5 bases). The CDR3 has 14 amino acids. From germline, CDR1 is MNHEY and CDR2 SVGAGI. Trimming removed 0 bases at V and 2 bases at J, with 8 bases between. The DNA of the CDR3 is TGTGCCAGCAGTTACTCTCCAGGGCCCTACGAGCAGTACTTC. This codes for CASSYSPGPYEQYF.

This clonotype showed up many times. This chain connects TRBV9 to TRBJ2-1; 11 bases match TRBD2. The J segment lost 3 bases and the V segment lost 4 bases, leaving 9 bases of the junction unmatched. The CDR3 extends over 17 amino acids. Germline assignment: CDR1 SGDLS and CDR2 YYNGEE. The CDR3 here is CASSYSELAGVYNEQFF. CDR3 coding DNA: TGTGCCAGCAGCTATTCTGAACTAGCGGGAGTCTACAATGAGCAGTTCTTC.

Only a few counts were recorded for this clonotype. The CDR3 sequence: CASSLTPGPSYQETQYF. DNA for the CDR3: TGTGCCAGCAGTTTAACCCCGGGCCCCTCGTACCAAGAGACCCAGTACTTC. The chain combines TRBV12-3 or TRBV12-4 with TRBJ2-5, with unresolved D. The CDR3 has 17 amino acids. Deletions cut 2 bases from V and 0 bases from J, with 16 bases between.

The rearrangement links TRBV12-3 or TRBV12-4 to TRBJ2-5; TRBD2 might be the D (6 bases). This CDR3 spans 17 amino acids. The V and J ends lost 3 bases and 5 bases respectively, with 22 bases between them. In nucleotides, the CDR3 is TGTGCCAGCAGTTTGTGGCCTAGCGTTTCCGTCTCGGAGACCCAGTACTTC. It codes for CASSLWPSVSVSETQYF.

This clonotype was seen repeatedly, ten times or more. The rearrangement joins TRBV6-5 to TRBJ2-2, with a possible D match to TRBD1 (5 bases). V dropped 0 bases and J dropped 4 bases, with 12 bases sitting between them. The CDR3 totals 16 residues. Germline loops: CDR1 MNHEY, CDR2 SVGAGI. The CDR3, as DNA: TGTGCCAGCAGTTACTCCCTGGGGCAGGGCACCGGGGAGCTGTTTTTT. Protein product: CASSYSLGQGTGELFF.

This clonotype was detected a few times. J is TRBJ2-7 and V is TRBV27; tentative D call: TRBD1 (5 bases). V gave up 3 bases and J gave up 3 bases, with 12 bases separating them. The CDR3 has 14 residues. The germline V gene encodes CDR1 MNHEY and CDR2 SMNVEV (reference sequence). The CDR3 DNA reads as TGTGCCAGCAGTTTCCCAGGGCGACTCTACGAGCAGTACTTC. It specifies CASSFPGRLYEQYF.

There are a few counts of this clonotype. The gene calls are TRBV4-1 and TRBJ2-1; maybe TRBD2 (5 bases). The germline V gene encodes CDR1 MGHRA and CDR2 YSYEKL. This CDR3 contains 16 residues. The germline V and J ends were trimmed by 1 base and 2 bases, with 12 bases remaining between them. The chain's CDR3 is CASSQVSNGAYNEQFF. The CDR3 DNA reads TGCGCCAGCAGCCAAGTGTCGAACGGGGCCTACAATGAGCAGTTCTTC.

The J gene is TRBJ2-2, the V gene TRBV7-8; TRBD2 matches 10 bases. Germline loops: CDR1 SGHVS, CDR2 FQNEAQ. The V and J ends lost 1 base and 6 bases, in that order; junction bases with no gene match: 5. The CDR3 contains 16 residues. This CDR3 is CASSLEAGGPPGELFF. In DNA form, the CDR3 reads TGTGCCAGCAGCTTAGAAGCGGGAGGGCCGCCCGGGGAGCTGTTTTTT.

This clonotype has more than one count but fewer than ten. This chain joins TRBV27 and TRBJ2-1; 7 bases are a match to TRBD2. There are 15 residues in the CDR3. Trimming removed 8 bases from V and 6 bases from J; junction bases left unmatched: 13. Germline loops: CDR1 MNHEY, CDR2 SMNVEV (reference sequence). CDR3 amino acids: CASRTSAGSGNEQFF. The CDR3 bases are TGTGCCAGCCGAACTAGCGCAGGTTCGGGCAATGAGCAGTTCTTC.

This clonotype was picked up a small number of times. J is TRBJ2-1 and V is TRBV2, with unresolved D. Between the trimmed V and J ends, which lost 11 bases and 0 bases, there was a span of 11 bases. This CDR3 contains 13 residues. Germline lookup yields CDR1 SNHLY and CDR2 FYNNEI. The CDR3 nucleotides are TGTGCCGGTGACCGCTCCTCCTACAATGAGCAGTTCTTC. Translated, it gives CAGDRSSYNEQFF.

This clonotype occurred once. The V call is TRBV3-1, the J call TRBJ2-3; possible D gene TRBD2, 6 bases. Per the germline V gene, CDR1 is LGHDT and CDR2 is YNNKEL (reference sequence). V was pared by 4 bases and J by 3 bases, with 11 bases between. The CDR3 runs to 14 residues. CDR3 residues: CASSPGLQTDTQYF. The DNA for the CDR3 is TGTGCCAGCAGCCCGGGACTCCAAACAGATACGCAGTATTTT.

This clonotype has only a few counts. The rearrangement joins TRBV5-6 to TRBJ2-1, with unresolved D. V dropped 4 bases and J dropped 0 bases, with 11 bases sitting between them. Germline V lookup: CDR1 SGHDT, CDR2 YYEEEE. CDR3 length: 15 amino acids. CDR3: CASSPRPSSYNEQFF. In nucleotides, the CDR3 is TGTGCCAGCAGCCCCAGACCAAGCTCCTACAATGAGCAGTTCTTC.

The chain couples TRBV5-5 to TRBJ2-7, with TRBD2 as a possible D gene (5 bases). The CDR3 is made up of 14 amino acids. Deletions cut 4 bases from V and 5 bases from J, with 16 bases between. From germline, CDR1 is SGHKS and CDR2 YYEKEE (reference sequence). The CDR3 protein is CASSLSPSGNEQYF. The CDR3 bases are TGTGCCAGCAGCCTATCCCCGTCGGGGAACGAGCAGTACTTC.

The chain combines TRBV27 with TRBJ2-1, with 7 bases lining up with TRBD1. With 3 bases clipped from V and 13 bases from J, the junction kept 18 bases outside the gene matches. The CDR3 has 16 amino acids. The germline V gene has CDR1 MNHEY and CDR2 SMNVEV (reference sequence). The CDR3 DNA sequence: TGTGCCAGCAGTTTTGAAATGGGACAGTCAACCCTCCTTCAGTTCTTC. Protein sequence: CASSFEMGQSTLLQFF.

V usage is TRBV7-2 and J usage is TRBJ2-7, with 10 bases aligning to TRBD2. CDR3 length equals 15 residues. From germline, CDR1 is SGHTA and CDR2 FQGNSA. Trimming cost V 5 bases and J 6 bases; bases outside gene matches: 10. In nucleotides, the CDR3 is TGTGCCAGCAGCCCTCGAGCGGGAGGGCCGCGCGAGCAGTACTTC. It translates to CASSPRAGGPREQYF. Combining the CDR3 with reference TRBV7-2 and TRBJ2-7 gives the whole variable domain GAGVSQSPSNKVTEKGKDVELRCDPISGHTALYWYRQSLGQGLEFLIYFQGNSAPDKSGLPSDRFSAERTGGSVSTLTIQRTQQEDSAVYLCASSPRAGGPREQYFGPGTRLTVT.

This clonotype was counted a few times. The chain has TRBV6-2 or TRBV6-3 and TRBJ1-1; TRBD1 might be the D (5 bases). This CDR3 contains 14 residues. Germline assignment: CDR1 MNHEY and CDR2 SVGEGT. Trimming shortened V by 3 bases and J by 1 base, and 9 bases separated the two germline ends. CDR3 loop: CASSYAGGNTEAFF. For the CDR3, the DNA is TGTGCCAGCAGTTATGCGGGGGGGAACACTGAAGCTTTCTTT.

The chain uses TRBV5-1 and TRBJ2-2; D unclear. Germline CDR1 reads SGHRS; CDR2 reads YFSETQ. V was trimmed by 8 bases and J by 2 bases, leaving 13 bases between them. The CDR3 sequence is 14 residues long. CDR3 region: CASRWDPNTGELFF. The CDR3, as DNA: TGCGCCAGTCGGTGGGATCCAAACACCGGGGAGCTGTTTTTT.

This clonotype was seen at least ten times. The rearrangement links TRBV7-8 to TRBJ2-7; a possible D gene is TRBD1 (7 bases). Trimming cost V 6 bases and J 3 bases, with 15 bases left between them. Germline values: CDR1 SGHVS, CDR2 FQNEAQ. This CDR3 spans 14 amino acids. CDR3 sequence reads: CASSYRQGGYEQYF. The CDR3 DNA reads TGTGCCAGCAGTTATCGACAGGGAGGCTACGAGCAGTACTTC. The full variable domain, completed using reference TRBV7-8 and TRBJ2-7, is GAGVSQSPRYKVAKRGQDVALRCDPISGHVSLFWYQQALGQGPEFLTYFQNEAQLDKSGLPSDRFFAERPEGSVSTLKIQRTQQEDSAVYLCASSYRQGGYEQYFGPGTRLTVT.

V gene TRBV6-2 or TRBV6-3 combines with J gene TRBJ2-1, with 14 positions matching TRBD2. The V gene end was trimmed by 2 bases and the J gene end by 4 bases; junction bases not matched to a gene: 13. Germline V gives CDR1 MNHEY, CDR2 SVGEGT. The CDR3 is made up of 20 amino acids. As DNA, the CDR3 is TGTGCCAGCAGTTACACACCGATACCGGGACTAGCGGGAGCATACAATGAGCAGTTCTTC. This encodes CASSYTPIPGLAGAYNEQFF.

This clonotype was seen a few times. This chain uses TRBV7-8 with TRBJ2-1, with 8 bases aligning to TRBD2. The CDR3 is made up of 15 amino acids. Per the germline V gene, CDR1 is SGHVS and CDR2 is FQNEAQ. Trimming cost V 4 bases and J 6 bases; bases outside gene matches: 8. In DNA form, the CDR3 reads TGTGCCAGCAGCTCGGGGGGGCTAGTCGGCAATGAGCAGTTCTTC. Protein: CASSSGGLVGNEQFF.

CDR3 nucleotide sequence: TGTGCCAGCAGCCCTGGAGGGGCGATCTCCTACGAGCAGTACTTC. It is translated as CASSPGGAISYEQYF. This chain connects TRBV12-3 or TRBV12-4 to TRBJ2-7; D may be TRBD2 (6 bases). V was trimmed by 6 bases and J by 0 bases, leaving 15 bases between them. CDR3 length: 15 residues.

This clonotype was counted a single time. The V and J genes are TRBV28 and TRBJ2-7; D gene unclear. Deletions cut 7 bases from V and 6 bases from J, with 19 bases between. There are 14 residues in the CDR3. Germline values: CDR1 MDHEN, CDR2 SYDVKM. The CDR3 nucleotides read TGTGCCAGCACCCCTCGTGCAGAAGAGGTCGAGCAGTACTTC. It codes for CASTPRAEEVEQYF.

This clonotype was picked up a small number of times. The rearrangement joins TRBV6-5 to TRBJ2-1, with 10 bases aligning to TRBD2. CDR1 is MNHEY, CDR2 SVGAGI, per germline. CDR3 size: 15 residues. The J segment lost 7 bases and the V segment lost 4 bases, leaving 7 bases of the junction unmatched. This chain's CDR3 is CASSSPGTSVNEQFF. The CDR3 DNA reads as TGTGCCAGCAGTTCCCCCGGGACTAGCGTAAATGAGCAGTTCTTC.

This chain's CDR3 is CSVVIAGLSYEQYF. CDR3 sequence (DNA): TGCAGCGTTGTCATAGCGGGGTTATCCTACGAGCAGTACTTC. The chain recombines TRBV29-1 with TRBJ2-7, with TRBD2 matching 8 bases. The CDR3 totals 14 residues. Germline V CDR1 and CDR2: SQVTM, ANQGSEA. Trimming removed 4 bases from V and 1 base from J; junction bases left unmatched: 6.

This clonotype was counted a few times. V usage is TRBV5-4 and J usage is TRBJ1-3, with a tentative D call TRBD1 (5 bases). V was clipped by 4 bases and J by 0 bases, with 14 bases between them. Germline values: CDR1 SGHNT, CDR2 YYREEE (reference sequence). This CDR3 comprises 16 residues. In DNA form, the CDR3 reads TGTGCCAGCAGCCCGGGACGGCCATCCTCTGGAAACACCATATATTTT. Translating it yields CASSPGRPSSGNTIYF.